The 16 T cell receptor beta chains below all came from one sample that was sequenced in a study of blood T cell repertoires in COVID-19. Clones were sequenced by immunoSEQ multiplex PCR, and TCRdb holds only the in-frame ones, with some missing. The data hold fewer than 30,000 clones, with 92% observed a single time. The sequenced material came from peripheral blood. These receptors were obtained from a human donor in a cohort sampled during active COVID-19.

This CDR3 is CASRDSLTDTQYF. The CDR3 nucleotides read TGTGCCAGCAGGGACTCTCTCACAGATACGCAGTATTTT. The chain combines TRBV6-6 with TRBJ2-3, with D maybe TRBD2 (5 bases). The V gene lost 6 bases and the J gene lost 2 bases, with 9 bases spanning the gap. This CDR3 has 13 amino acids. The V gene's germline CDR1 is MNHNY and CDR2 SVGAGI (reference sequence).

The CDR3, as DNA: TGTGCCAGTACTATCCCGGGACAGGGGGCAGCGGGGGAGCTGTTTTTT. Its translation is CASTIPGQGAAGELFF. V usage is TRBV19 and J usage is TRBJ2-2, with 12 bases aligning to TRBD1. The CDR3 spans 16 residues. Per germline, CDR1 LNHDA and CDR2 SQIVND (reference sequence). V gave up 7 bases and J gave up 8 bases; unmatched junction bases: 11.

This chain uses TRBV5-1 with TRBJ2-3, with D possibly TRBD2 on 6 matching bases. Germline lookup yields CDR1 SGHRS and CDR2 YFSETQ. Trimming stripped 1 base from V and 1 base from J, with 13 bases between. The CDR3 totals 16 residues. The CDR3 loop reads CASSLSGLPGTDTQYF. CDR3 nucleotides: TGCGCCAGCAGCTTGTCGGGACTCCCGGGCACAGATACGCAGTATTTT. Together with reference TRBV5-1 and TRBJ2-3, the CDR3 gives the full variable domain: KAGVTQTPRYLIKTRGQQVTLSCSPISGHRSVSWYQQTPGQGLQFLFEYFSETQRNKGNFPGRFSGRQFSNSRSEMNVSTLELGDSALYLCASSLSGLPGTDTQYFGPGTRLTVL.

This sequence joins TRBV5-4 and TRBJ1-1; no definite D call. The V gene lost 0 bases and the J gene lost 7 bases, with 16 bases spanning the gap. The CDR3 extends over 15 amino acids. Germline CDR1 SGHNT, CDR2 YYREEE (reference sequence). The CDR3 loop is CASSLGGQAQFEAFF. The CDR3 DNA reads as TGTGCCAGCAGCTTGGGCGGGCAGGCTCAGTTTGAAGCTTTCTTT.

The chain links TRBV2 to TRBJ2-5, with 7 bases aligning to TRBD1. V gave up 4 bases and J gave up 5 bases; unmatched junction bases: 10. CDR1 and CDR2 (germline): SNHLY, FYNNEI. This CDR3 region has 15 residues. Here the CDR3 DNA reads TGTGCCAGCAGTGTCCTAACAGGGGTTATGGAGACCCAGTACTTC. Translating it yields CASSVLTGVMETQYF.

This clone came up a few times. The genes are TRBV19 and TRBJ1-5; D unclear. The germline V gene has CDR1 LNHDA and CDR2 SQIVND (reference sequence). The germline V and J ends were trimmed by 3 bases and 2 bases, with 11 bases remaining between them. CDR3 length equals 15 residues. CDR3 in DNA: TGTGCCAGTAGTATCTTGCTGAGGGGCAATCAGCCCCAGCATTTT. Its translation: CASSILLRGNQPQHF. The full variable domain, in which reference TRBV19 and TRBJ1-5 provide the parts outside the CDR3, is DGGITQSPKYLFRKEGQNVTLSCEQNLNHDAMYWYRQDPGQGLRLIYYSQIVNDFQKGDIAEGYSVSREKKESFPLTVTSAQKNPTAFYLCASSILLRGNQPQHFGDGTRLSIL.

This chain links TRBV7-9 with TRBJ2-4; 7 nucleotides agree with TRBD1. Germline CDR1 reads SEHNR; CDR2 reads FQNEAQ (reference sequence). The ends lost 1 base at V and 6 bases at J; junction bases unmatched: 9. The CDR3 loop spans 16 amino acids. The CDR3: CASSLGGPRGRNIQYF. The DNA of the CDR3 is TGTGCCAGCAGCTTAGGTGGGCCAAGGGGGCGAAACATTCAGTACTTC. Filled out from reference TRBV7-9 and TRBJ2-4, the complete variable domain reads DTGVSQNPRHKITKRGQNVTFRCDPISEHNRLYWYRQTLGQGPEFLTYFQNEAQLEKSRLLSDRFSAERPKGSFSTLEIQRTEQGDSAMYLCASSLGGPRGRNIQYFGAGTRLSVL.

The chain carries TRBV6-5 and TRBJ1-1, with 7 bases that match TRBD1. The CDR3 is 14 residues long. Trimming removed 6 bases from V and 5 bases from J; junction bases left unmatched: 9. The germline gives CDR1 MNHEY, CDR2 SVGAGI. This CDR3 is CASRLLWTGTEAFF. CDR3 nucleotides: TGTGCCAGCAGATTACTTTGGACAGGTACTGAAGCTTTCTTT.

The chain joins TRBV5-8 to TRBJ2-5; TRBD2 agrees at 7 bases. V shed 3 bases, J shed 5 bases, and the junction held 7 bases outside the gene matches. In germline, CDR1 is SGHTS, CDR2 YDEGEE. CDR3 length: 14 residues. The CDR3 is CASSYQRGGETQYF. CDR3 in DNA: TGTGCCAGCAGCTACCAGAGGGGAGGGGAGACCCAGTACTTC.

CDR3 in amino acids: CASSRNRLWNIQYF. CDR3 nucleotide sequence: TGTGCCAGCAGCCGGAACAGGCTCTGGAACATTCAGTACTTC. The gene calls are TRBV3-1 (or the pseudogene TRBV3-2) and TRBJ2-4; D might be TRBD1 (5 bases). The CDR3 extends over 14 amino acids. V was shortened by 4 bases and J by 7 bases, with 14 bases between the two germline ends. Germline CDR1 and CDR2: LGHDT and YNNKEL (reference sequence).

J is TRBJ1-2 and V is TRBV6-5, with TRBD1 identical over 7 bases. This CDR3 has 15 residues. CDR1 MNHEY and CDR2 SVGAGI come from the germline V gene. Trimming at V came to 8 bases and at J to 4 bases, leaving 13 bases not matched to a gene. The CDR3 region is CASWVFSTGSYGYTF. In nucleotides, the CDR3 is TGTGCCAGCTGGGTCTTCTCGACAGGGAGCTATGGCTACACCTTC.

This sequence joins TRBV11-2 and TRBJ1-2, with no clear D. Germline CDR1 reads SGHAT; CDR2 reads FQNNGV. CDR3 size: 14 residues. Trimming stripped 6 bases from V and 5 bases from J, with 16 bases between. Here the CDR3 DNA reads TGTGCCAGCAGGTCCTTTTCGGGTCCTTATGGCTACACCTTC. Translation gives CASRSFSGPYGYTF.

This chain uses TRBV9 with TRBJ1-2; D is undetermined. With 4 bases removed from V and 1 base from J, the gap between germline ends came to 17 bases. From germline, CDR1 is SGDLS and CDR2 YYNGEE. This CDR3 contains 16 residues. CDR3 residues: CASSTSMGTVNYGYTF. The CDR3 DNA sequence: TGTGCCAGCAGCACTAGTATGGGTACTGTTAACTATGGCTACACCTTC.

This chain links TRBV9 with TRBJ1-1, with TRBD1 as a possible D gene (5 bases). Germline V lookup: CDR1 SGDLS, CDR2 YYNGEE. The CDR3 contains 16 residues. V lost 0 bases and J 3 bases, leaving 15 bases between the germline ends. This CDR3 is CASSVATGAGDTEAFF. The CDR3 nucleotides are TGTGCCAGCAGCGTAGCTACTGGGGCTGGGGACACTGAAGCTTTCTTT.

The chain employs TRBV10-2 and TRBJ1-5; D not certain. Germline V CDR1 and CDR2: WSHSY, SAAADI. V dropped 0 bases and J dropped 9 bases, with 12 bases sitting between them. This CDR3 spans 14 amino acids. The CDR3 DNA follows: TGCGCCAGCAGTGAGTCTACAGTGGTCTCGCCCCAGCATTTT. The encoded protein is CASSESTVVSPQHF.

This chain joins TRBV6-5 and TRBJ2-3, with no clear D. Trimming pared 2 bases from V and 1 base from J, leaving 4 bases between. The V gene's germline CDR1 is MNHEY and CDR2 SVGAGI. The CDR3 sequence is 13 residues long. The CDR3 loop is CASSYPGTDTQYF. The CDR3, as DNA: TGTGCCAGCAGTTACCCTGGCACAGATACGCAGTATTTT.